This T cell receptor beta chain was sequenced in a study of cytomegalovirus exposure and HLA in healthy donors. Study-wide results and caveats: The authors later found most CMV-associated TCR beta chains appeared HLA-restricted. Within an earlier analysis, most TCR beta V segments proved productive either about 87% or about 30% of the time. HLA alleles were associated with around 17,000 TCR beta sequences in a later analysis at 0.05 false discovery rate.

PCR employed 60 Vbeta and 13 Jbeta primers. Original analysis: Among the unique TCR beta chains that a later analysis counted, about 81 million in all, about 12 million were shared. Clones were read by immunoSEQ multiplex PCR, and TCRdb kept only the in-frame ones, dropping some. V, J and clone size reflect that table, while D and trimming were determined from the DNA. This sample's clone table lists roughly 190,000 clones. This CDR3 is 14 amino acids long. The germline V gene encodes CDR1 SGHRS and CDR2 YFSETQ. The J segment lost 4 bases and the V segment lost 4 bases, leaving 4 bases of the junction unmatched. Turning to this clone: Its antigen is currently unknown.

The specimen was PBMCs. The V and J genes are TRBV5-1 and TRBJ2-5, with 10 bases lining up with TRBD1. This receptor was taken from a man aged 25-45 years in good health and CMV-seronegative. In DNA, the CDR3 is TGCGCCAGCAGCGTCGGACAGGGGGGAGAGACCCAGTACTTC. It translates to CASSVGQGGETQYF.